The subject of this entry is one T cell receptor beta chain. The data were taken from a study of shared clonotypes between healthy human individuals. V was shortened by 5 bases and J by 2 bases, with 12 bases between the two germline ends. The germline V gene has CDR1 SGHVS and CDR2 FNYEAQ. This CDR3 region has 14 residues. TCRdb's copy holds only in-frame clones and misses some; the assay was immunoSEQ multiplex PCR. The table lists 2 million to 3 million clones, 93% of them singletons, with roughly 0.39% in the top ten. The receptor was isolated from a young man in good health. Some clones in this sample may be carry-over from other donors' samples. Sequenced sample: naive CD4+ T cells from PBMCs. Subset meaning: CD45RA+ positively selected. This chain joins TRBV7-6 and TRBJ2-5; possibly TRBD1 or TRBD2 for D (5 bases each). The CDR3 DNA follows: TGTGCCAGCAGCCCAGGGACCCGACAAGAGACCCAGTACTTC. Translation: CASSPGTRQETQYF.